This T cell receptor (beta chain) was recorded in a study of metastatic and nonmetastatic thyroid tumors. Study at large: The authors compared repertoires across blood and tumor or nodule tissue from malignant and benign thyroid patients.

V was clipped by 6 bases and J by 8 bases, with 7 bases between them. Germline V gives CDR1 LNHDA, CDR2 SQIVND (reference sequence). CDR3 length: 11 residues. Overall study results and limits: A significant increase in TCR beta diversity was reportedly seen in malignant thyroid tumors relative to benign nodules, in blood and tumor.

On this clone itself: The antigen remains unidentified. With a much larger clone just one base away, this may be a read error. Within the sample, other DNA sequences also encode this same CDR3.

Original data processing: The study built a papillary thyroid cancer distant-metastasis classifier from CDR3 differences across clinicopathological groups. TCRdb re-called clones via MiXCR from the PCR reads. These V and J calls originate from TCRdb's pipeline instead of the authors' own analysis. Of tens of thousands of clones listed, roughly 13% are singletons. Patients were all untreated before their thyroid surgery. This receptor was identified in a female donor with papillary thyroid cancer or a benign thyroid nodule (not recorded which). Some clones in this sample may be carry-over from other donors' samples. The chain links TRBV19 to TRBJ2-2; maybe TRBD1 (5 bases). The sequencing sample was made of blood. CDR3 amino acids: CASRGAGELFF. The CDR3 region has the DNA TGTGCCAGTAGAGGGGCAGGGGAGCTGTTTTTT.